This TCR beta chain is drawn from a study of blood T cell repertoires in COVID-19. Germline CDR1 is MNHEY and CDR2 is SVGAGI. The length of the CDR3 is 13 residues. V shed 6 bases and J 7 bases; nucleotides not matched to a gene: 2. Original processing notes: Reference gene primer amplification gave nucleated cell count estimates. TCRdb's copy holds only in-frame clones and misses some; the assay was immunoSEQ multiplex PCR. D and trimming were read from the DNA, whereas the V and J calls and clone size are those reported in that table. Of a few hundred thousand clones listed, 80% to 90% were seen once; the top ten hold 6.6%.

This clonotype was sampled from a woman aged 45 to 65 who had been exposed to COVID-19. The V call is TRBV6-5, the J call TRBJ1-6; 8 nucleotides agree with TRBD1. The sequencing sample was made of PBMCs or T cells enriched from blood (not recorded which). This CDR3 reads CASRRTGNSPLHF. In DNA form, the CDR3 reads TGTGCCAGCAGACGGACAGGGAATTCACCCCTCCACTTT.